This TCR beta chain stems from a study of CD4 T cells in relation to SARS-CoV-2 and coronaviruses. Study findings and constraints: Around 62% of donors had memory CD4+ clonotypes crossrecognizing SARS-CoV-2 and common cold coronavirus spike.

The unexposed donors gave CD4+ T cells in about 2011-2019, prior to COVID-19. The CDR3 loop spans 14 amino acids. Germline V gene sequence: CDR1 MNHEY, CDR2 SMNVEV (reference sequence). V lost 8 bases, J lost 8 bases, and 8 bases stayed unmatched. A remark on this clone: Its antigen is unknown.

Using immunoSEQ multiplex PCR, the repertoire was profiled, and TCRdb retains in-frame clones only, with some absent. The sample comprises 60,000 to 65,000 clones, about 94% of which are singletons, and around 0.13% rests with the top ten. V is TRBV27 and J is TRBJ2-3; 12 bases align to TRBD2. The TCR was taken from a human donor in good health. The sequenced material came from naive CD4+ T cells from PBMCs. This sample's subset: naive CD4+ T cells isolated by negative enrichment. CDR3 protein: CASFLTSGSGTQYF. CDR3 in DNA: TGTGCCAGCTTTCTGACTAGCGGGAGCGGTACGCAGTATTTT.